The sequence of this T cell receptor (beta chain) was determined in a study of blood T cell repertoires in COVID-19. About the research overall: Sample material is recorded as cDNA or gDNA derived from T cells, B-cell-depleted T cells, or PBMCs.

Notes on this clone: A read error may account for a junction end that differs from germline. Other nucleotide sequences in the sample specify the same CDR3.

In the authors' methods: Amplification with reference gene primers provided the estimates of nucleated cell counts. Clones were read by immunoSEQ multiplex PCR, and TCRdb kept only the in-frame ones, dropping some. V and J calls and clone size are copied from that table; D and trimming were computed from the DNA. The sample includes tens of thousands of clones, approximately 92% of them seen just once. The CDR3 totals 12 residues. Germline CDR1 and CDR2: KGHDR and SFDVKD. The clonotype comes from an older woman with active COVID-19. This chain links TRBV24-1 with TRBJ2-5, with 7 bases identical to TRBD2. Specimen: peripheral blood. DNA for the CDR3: TGTGCTACCAGTGGGGAGGGGGAGACCCAGTACTTC. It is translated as CATSGEGETQYF.